This T cell receptor beta chain comes out of a study of OX40 agonist ivuxolimab in advanced cancers. At the level of the study: Recorded diagnoses for dose-escalation patients were hepatocellular carcinoma, melanoma, renal cell or head and neck cancer. Cohort: 65% to 90% men, mean age about 60, aged about 20 to 90.

As to this clone: The antigen is not known.

The repertoire was sequenced with immunoSEQ multiplex PCR; TCRdb's copy has only in-frame clones and lacks some. The table has fewer than 25,000 clones, roughly 70% seen once; the top ten hold roughly 13%. At baseline, cycle 4 day 1, and cycle 7 day 1, blood was sampled. Study conclusions and caveats: Some nonresponders likewise displayed low normalized T-cell clonal expansion.

With V trimmed by 6 bases and J by 5 bases, 11 bases remained unmatched. Germline CDR1 SNHLY, CDR2 FYNNEI. The CDR3 consists of 15 residues. The sequence derives from an adult with an advanced solid tumor such as melanoma, head and neck, liver or kidney cancer. J is TRBJ2-7 and V is TRBV2; TRBD1 matches at 9 bases. The input for sequencing was CD4+ or CD8+ T cells sorted from blood, taken in a trial of the OX40 agonist ivuxolimab. CDR3 DNA sequence: TGTGCCAGCAGCTCCCCGGGACAGGGTACCCACGAGCAGTACTTC. Protein sequence: CASSSPGQGTHEQYF.